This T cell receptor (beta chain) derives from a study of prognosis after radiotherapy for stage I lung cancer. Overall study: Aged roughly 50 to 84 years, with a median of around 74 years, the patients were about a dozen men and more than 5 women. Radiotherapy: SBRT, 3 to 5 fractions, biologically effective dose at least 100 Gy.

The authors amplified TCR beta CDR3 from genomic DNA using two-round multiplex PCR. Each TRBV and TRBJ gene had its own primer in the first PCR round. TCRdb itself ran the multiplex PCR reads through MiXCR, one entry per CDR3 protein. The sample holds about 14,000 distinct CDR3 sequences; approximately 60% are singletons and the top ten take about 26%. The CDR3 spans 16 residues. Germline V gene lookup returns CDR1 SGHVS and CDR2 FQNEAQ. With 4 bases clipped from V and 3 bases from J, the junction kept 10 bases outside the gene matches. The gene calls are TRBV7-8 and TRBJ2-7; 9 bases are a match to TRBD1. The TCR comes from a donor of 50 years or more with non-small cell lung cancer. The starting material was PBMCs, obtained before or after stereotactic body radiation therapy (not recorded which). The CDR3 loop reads CASSYTMGTGRYEQYF. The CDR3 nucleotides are TGTGCCAGCAGCTATACAATGGGGACAGGGCGCTACGAGCAGTACTTC.